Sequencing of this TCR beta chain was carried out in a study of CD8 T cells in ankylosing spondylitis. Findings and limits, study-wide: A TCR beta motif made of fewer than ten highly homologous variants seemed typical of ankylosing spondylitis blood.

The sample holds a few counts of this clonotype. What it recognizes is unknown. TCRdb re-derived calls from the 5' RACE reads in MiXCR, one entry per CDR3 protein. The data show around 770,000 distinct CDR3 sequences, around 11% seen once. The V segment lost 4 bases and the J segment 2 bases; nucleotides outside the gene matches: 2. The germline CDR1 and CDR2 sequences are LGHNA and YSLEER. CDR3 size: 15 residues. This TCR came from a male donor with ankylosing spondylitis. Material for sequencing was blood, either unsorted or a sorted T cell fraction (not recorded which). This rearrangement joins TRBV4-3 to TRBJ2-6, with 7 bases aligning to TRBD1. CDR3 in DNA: TGCGCCAGCAGCCGAGGGGGCACTGGGGCCAACGTCCTGACTTTC. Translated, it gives CASSRGGTGANVLTF.